The 23 T cell receptor beta chains below come from one sample, sequenced in a study of blood T cell repertoires in COVID-19. The table came from immunoSEQ multiplex PCR; TCRdb's copy has only in-frame clones and leaves some out. The sample gives about 240,000 clones, approximately 78% of which show up once; 3.4% is in the top ten. Sequenced: peripheral blood. These receptors were collected from a woman aged 18-29 years with acute or convalescent COVID-19.

V and J are TRBV19 and TRBJ1-5; D may be TRBD1 (5 bases). Germline loops: CDR1 LNHDA, CDR2 SQIVND (reference sequence). This CDR3 contains 15 residues. Trimming shortened V by 6 bases and J by 4 bases, and 16 bases separated the two germline ends. Here the CDR3 DNA reads TGTGCCAGTAGCAGGGTGACAGCGAGTAATCAGCCCCAGCATTTT. Its translation: CASSRVTASNQPQHF.

This rearrangement joins TRBV30 to TRBJ1-1; no firm D call. The CDR3 sequence is 11 residues long. Per the germline V gene, CDR1 is GTSNPN and CDR2 is SVGIG (reference sequence). V lost 5 bases and J 0 bases, leaving 4 bases between the germline ends. This CDR3 is CAWFMNTEAFF. Written as DNA, the CDR3 is TGTGCCTGGTTCATGAACACTGAAGCTTTCTTT.

The chain joins TRBV5-1 to TRBJ2-7; 11 positions agree with TRBD2. V lost 0 bases, J lost 2 bases, and 10 bases stayed unmatched. This CDR3 spans 18 amino acids. Germline V gene sequence: CDR1 SGHRS, CDR2 YFSETQ. CDR3 in DNA: TGCGCCAGCAGCTTGGCCCCCTCGACTAGCGGGATACCCTACGAGCAGTACTTC. It yields the protein CASSLAPSTSGIPYEQYF.

This chain uses TRBV28 with TRBJ2-1, with 7 bases matching TRBD2. Germline assignment: CDR1 MDHEN and CDR2 SYDVKM. Trimming at V came to 4 bases and at J to 7 bases, leaving 10 bases not matched to a gene. The CDR3 has 15 residues. In nucleotides, the CDR3 is TGTGCCAGCAGTTCCCCGTCGACTAGCAAGAATGAGCAGTTCTTC. Its protein is CASSSPSTSKNEQFF.

On this clone: This CDR3 is also generated by other DNA sequences in the sample. The chain joins TRBV28 to TRBJ2-7; perhaps TRBD1 as D (5 bases). This CDR3 is 12 amino acids long. Germline CDR1 is MDHEN and CDR2 is SYDVKM. The V and J ends lost 4 bases and 4 bases respectively, with 8 bases between them. CDR3 sequence: CASSSTVYEQYF. CDR3 DNA sequence: TGTGCCAGCAGTTCGACAGTTTACGAGCAGTACTTC.

This clone was detected only once. J is TRBJ2-7 and V is TRBV4-1, with TRBD2 as a possible D gene (6 bases). Trimming took 0 bases from V and 0 from J, leaving 12 bases between them. The CDR3 loop spans 16 amino acids. Germline V CDR1 and CDR2: MGHRA, YSYEKL. This chain's CDR3 is CASSQDGGSSSYEQYF. DNA of the CDR3: TGCGCCAGCAGCCAAGATGGGGGGTCAAGCTCCTACGAGCAGTACTTC.

The V call is TRBV18, the J call TRBJ2-3; weak D call: TRBD2 (6 bases). The CDR3 has 15 residues. CDR1 and CDR2 from the germline V gene are KGHSH and LQKENI. Trimming left V 5 bases short and J 4 bases short, with 16 bases between. CDR3 amino acids: CASSIGTVGSDTQYF. In nucleotides, the CDR3 is TGTGCCAGCTCAATCGGGACTGTCGGATCAGATACGCAGTATTTT. The variable domain in full, completed from reference TRBV18 and TRBJ2-3, reads NAGVMQNPRHLVRRRGQEARLRCSPMKGHSHVYWYRQLPEEGLKFMVYLQKENIIDESGMPKERFSAEFPKEGPSILRIQQVVRGDSAAYFCASSIGTVGSDTQYFGPGTRLTVL.

This rearrangement joins TRBV7-9 to TRBJ1-1, with 7 positions matching TRBD1. The CDR3 is 16 amino acids. Germline values: CDR1 SEHNR, CDR2 FQNEAQ (reference sequence). With 4 bases clipped from V and 2 bases from J, the junction kept 10 bases outside the gene matches. DNA of the CDR3: TGTGCCAGCAGCTATCTTCGGGACAGCGGCAACACTGAAGCTTTCTTT. This sequence encodes CASSYLRDSGNTEAFF. Drawing the rest from reference TRBV7-9 and TRBJ1-1, the complete variable domain is DTGVSQNPRHKITKRGQNVTFRCDPISEHNRLYWYRQTLGQGPEFLTYFQNEAQLEKSRLLSDRFSAERPKGSFSTLEIQRTEQGDSAMYLCASSYLRDSGNTEAFFGQGTRLTVV.

V usage is TRBV3-1 (or the pseudogene TRBV3-2) and J usage is TRBJ2-3; TRBD2 aligns across 14 bases. The trim removed 0 bases at V and 4 bases at J, leaving 6 bases unmatched. The CDR3 is 18 amino acids. Per the germline V gene, CDR1 is LGHDT and CDR2 is YNNKEL (reference sequence). The CDR3 DNA is TGTGCCAGCAGCCAAGAGTGGTCGGGACTAGCGGGAGCAGATACGCAGTATTTT. Residues: CASSQEWSGLAGADTQYF.

The V and J genes are TRBV6-4 and TRBJ1-2; 10 bases align to TRBD1. The CDR3 runs 15 residues. V dropped 2 bases and J dropped 7; count of bases not matched to a gene: 7. Germline V gives CDR1 MRHNA, CDR2 SNTAGT. The CDR3 protein is CASSDGGTGASGYTF. The CDR3 region has the DNA TGTGCCAGCAGTGACGGAGGGACAGGGGCTTCTGGCTACACCTTC.

This chain joins TRBV5-6 and TRBJ2-5, with a possible D match to TRBD2 (6 bases). The germline V gene has CDR1 SGHDT and CDR2 YYEEEE. The CDR3 covers 14 residues. V lost 2 bases and J lost 5, with 13 bases in between. In nucleotides, the CDR3 is TGTGCCAGCAGCTTAGGAGGGAGCACGGAGACCCAGTACTTC. It encodes CASSLGGSTETQYF.

The genes are TRBV5-1 and TRBJ2-7; 8 bases agree with TRBD1. J was trimmed by 3 bases and V by 3 bases; bases with no gene match: 8. Germline CDR1 SGHRS, CDR2 YFSETQ. The CDR3 totals 15 residues. CDR3: CASSSNTGTGYEQYF. CDR3 in DNA: TGCGCCAGCAGCTCTAATACCGGGACAGGCTACGAGCAGTACTTC.

The chain is built from TRBV3-1 (or the pseudogene TRBV3-2) and TRBJ2-5; 9 bases fit TRBD1. Germline CDR1 LGHDT, CDR2 YNNKEL (reference sequence). The CDR3 has 16 amino acids. V shed 3 bases, J shed 1 base, and the junction held 6 bases outside the gene matches. This CDR3 reads CASSQVGTGLQETQYF. The CDR3 DNA is TGTGCCAGCAGCCAGGTCGGGACAGGGCTCCAAGAGACCCAGTACTTC.

The chain has TRBV7-2 and TRBJ1-2; D gene ambiguous. Trimming pared 5 bases from V and 5 bases from J, leaving 18 bases between. The germline gives CDR1 SGHTA, CDR2 FQGNSA. This CDR3 has 15 amino acids. The CDR3 loop is CASSRAGGLRYGYTF. DNA of the CDR3: TGTGCCAGCAGCAGAGCAGGCGGGCTCCGGTATGGCTACACCTTC.

The gene calls are TRBV5-1 and TRBJ2-7; 8 bases fit TRBD2. After removal of 1 base from V and 0 bases from J, the junction contained 6 bases not matched to a gene. Per germline, CDR1 SGHRS and CDR2 YFSETQ. CDR3 size: 16 residues. Written as DNA, the CDR3 is TGCGCCAGCAGCTTGACTGCTAGCGGGTACTCCTACGAGCAGTACTTC. Residues: CASSLTASGYSYEQYF.

The V call is TRBV30, the J call TRBJ2-7; the D is unclear. Germline CDR1 reads GTSNPN; CDR2 reads SVGIG (reference sequence). With 2 bases removed from V and 6 bases from J, the gap between germline ends came to 8 bases. The CDR3 extends over 11 amino acids. The CDR3 is CAWSRRGEQYF. Written as DNA, the CDR3 is TGTGCCTGGAGTAGACGCGGCGAGCAGTACTTC.

V gene TRBV2 combines with J gene TRBJ2-3, with D possibly matching TRBD1 (5 bases). The V end lost 2 bases, the J end lost 2 bases, and 8 bases lay between the germline ends. The germline V gene encodes CDR1 SNHLY and CDR2 FYNNEI. The CDR3 extends over 14 amino acids. The CDR3: CASSELGPTDTQYF. CDR3 DNA: TGTGCCAGCAGTGAATTGGGGCCCACAGATACGCAGTATTTT.

The chain uses TRBV28 and TRBJ1-4, with a weak D call TRBD1 (5 bases). The CDR3 is made up of 14 amino acids. Germline V lookup: CDR1 MDHEN, CDR2 SYDVKM. V lost 6 bases, J lost 3 bases, and 11 bases lay in between. CDR3 residues: CASSPSGANEKLFF. The CDR3 DNA reads as TGTGCCAGCAGCCCTTCGGGGGCTAATGAAAAACTGTTTTTT.

The chain joins TRBV5-4 to TRBJ2-4; D perhaps matches TRBD2 (5 bases). The CDR3 runs to 15 residues. Trimming left V 2 bases short and J 1 base short, with 10 bases between. The germline V gene encodes CDR1 SGHNT and CDR2 YYREEE (reference sequence). DNA of the CDR3: TGTGCCAGCAGCTTAGGAGGCAGGGCCAAAAACATTCAGTACTTC. Its translation is CASSLGGRAKNIQYF.

The chain combines TRBV6-1 with TRBJ2-2; 12 nucleotides line up with TRBD2. This CDR3 contains 15 residues. The germline V gene encodes CDR1 MNHNS and CDR2 SASEGT. J was trimmed by 8 bases and V by 3 bases; bases with no gene match: 4. This CDR3 is CASSERLAGAGELFF. Written as DNA, the CDR3 is TGTGCCAGCAGTGAGAGACTAGCGGGAGCAGGGGAGCTGTTTTTT.

The chain links TRBV7-3 to TRBJ2-1, with TRBD1 identical over 7 bases. V gave up 5 bases and J gave up 0 bases; unmatched junction bases: 1. CDR1 and CDR2 from the germline V gene are SGHTA and FQGTGA. This CDR3 is built from 14 residues. The DNA of the CDR3 is TGTGCCAGCAGCCCAGGGGGCTCCTACAATGAGCAGTTCTTC. Residues: CASSPGGSYNEQFF. Using reference TRBV7-3 and TRBJ2-1 for the parts outside the CDR3, the full variable domain is GAGVSQTPSNKVTEKGKYVELRCDPISGHTALYWYRQSLGQGPEFLIYFQGTGAADDSGLPNDRFFAVRPEGSVSTLKIQRTERGDSAVYLCASSPGGSYNEQFFGPGTRLTVL.

V and J are TRBV12-5 and TRBJ2-3; 8 nucleotides match TRBD2. Trimming at V came to 3 bases and at J to 5 bases, leaving 13 bases not matched to a gene. The CDR3 contains 17 residues. The germline V gene has CDR1 LGHNT and CDR2 FRNRAP. CDR3 sequence reads: CASGFNLGGLGGDTQYF. CDR3 DNA sequence: TGTGCTAGTGGTTTTAATCTAGGGGGACTAGGGGGAGATACGCAGTATTTT.

V usage is TRBV27 and J usage is TRBJ1-4; 7 bases align to TRBD1. This CDR3 contains 15 residues. V was pared by 5 bases and J by 7 bases, with 10 bases of the junction left unmatched. Germline CDR1 MNHEY, CDR2 SMNVEV (reference sequence). CDR3 residues: CASSPITGAGEKLFF. In DNA form, the CDR3 reads TGTGCCAGCAGTCCAATCACAGGGGCAGGTGAAAAACTGTTTTTT. Complete variable domain (other parts from reference TRBV27 and TRBJ1-4): EAQVTQNPRYLITVTGKKLTVTCSQNMNHEYMSWYRQDPGLGLRQIYYSMNVEVTDKGDVPEGYKVSRKEKRNFPLILESPSPNQTSLYFCASSPITGAGEKLFFGSGTQLSVL.